The present entry profiles one TCR beta chain with its context. Antigen: not known. Trimming took 3 bases from V and 3 from J, leaving 12 bases between them. CDR3 length: 15 amino acids. CDR1 and CDR2 from the germline V gene are MNHNY and SVGAGI (reference sequence). The source of the sample is a study of cytomegalovirus exposure and HLA in healthy donors. Study conclusions and caveats: Reportedly, fewer N-insertions than the roughly 690-donor mean appeared in an Asian-associated ancestry cluster in a later analysis.

Primers included in the PCR were 60 Vbeta and 13 Jbeta primers. The table came from immunoSEQ multiplex PCR; TCRdb's copy has only in-frame clones and leaves some out. The table lists roughly 100,000 clones, around 68% of them singletons, with approximately 4.8% in the top ten. Sequences were obtained from PBMCs. The receptor comes from a human donor in good health. The chain employs TRBV6-6 and TRBJ2-1, with D unclear. The CDR3 reads CASSYTDSFYNEQFF. The CDR3 nucleotides read TGTGCCAGCAGTTATACCGACTCCTTCTACAATGAGCAGTTCTTC.